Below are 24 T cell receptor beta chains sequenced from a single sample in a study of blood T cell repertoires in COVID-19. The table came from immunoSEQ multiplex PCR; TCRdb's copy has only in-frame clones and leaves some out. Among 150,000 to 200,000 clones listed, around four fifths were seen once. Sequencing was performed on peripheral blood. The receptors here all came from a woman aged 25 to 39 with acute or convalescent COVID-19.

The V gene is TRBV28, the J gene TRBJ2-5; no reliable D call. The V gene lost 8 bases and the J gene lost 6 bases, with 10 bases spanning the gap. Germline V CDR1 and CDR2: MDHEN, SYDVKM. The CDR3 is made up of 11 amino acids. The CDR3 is CASLESKTQYF. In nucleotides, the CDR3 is TGTGCCAGCCTGGAGTCGAAGACCCAGTACTTC.

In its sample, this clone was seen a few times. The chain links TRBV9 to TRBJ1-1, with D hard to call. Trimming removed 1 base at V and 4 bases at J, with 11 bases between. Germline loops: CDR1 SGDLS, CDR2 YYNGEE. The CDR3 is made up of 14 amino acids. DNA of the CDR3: TGTGCCAGCAGCGTACAGGCCTTGGCCACTGAAGCTTTCTTT. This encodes CASSVQALATEAFF. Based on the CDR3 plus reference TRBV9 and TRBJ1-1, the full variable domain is DSGVTQTPKHLITATGQRVTLRCSPRSGDLSVYWYQQSLDQGLQFLIQYYNGEERAKGNILERFSAQQFPDLHSELNLSSLELGDSALYFCASSVQALATEAFFGQGTRLTVV.

The CDR3 protein is CASSQGTSLRDEQFF. The CDR3 DNA follows: TGTGCCAGCAGCCAAGGGACTAGTCTTAGAGATGAGCAGTTCTTC. The gene calls are TRBV3-1 (or the pseudogene TRBV3-2) and TRBJ2-1; 7 positions agree with TRBD2. V gave up 1 base and J gave up 8 bases; unmatched junction bases: 8. The germline CDR1 and CDR2 sequences are LGHDT and YNNKEL (reference sequence). The CDR3 runs 15 residues.

CDR3 in amino acids: CASSSPTGGSYNSPLHF. CDR3 bases: TGTGCCAGCAGCTCCCCGACAGGGGGGTCCTATAATTCACCCCTCCACTTT. This chain connects TRBV11-2 to TRBJ1-6, with 9 bases that match TRBD1. J gave up 1 base and V 4 bases, and 5 bases lay outside the gene matches. The CDR3 contains 17 residues. Germline CDR1 reads SGHAT; CDR2 reads FQNNGV.

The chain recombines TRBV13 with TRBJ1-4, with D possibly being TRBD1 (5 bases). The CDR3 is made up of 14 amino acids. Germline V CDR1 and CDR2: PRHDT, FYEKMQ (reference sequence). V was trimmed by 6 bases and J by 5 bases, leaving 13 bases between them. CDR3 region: CASRPGGSNEKLFF. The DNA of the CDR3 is TGTGCCAGCAGGCCCGGGGGGTCGAATGAAAAACTGTTTTTT.

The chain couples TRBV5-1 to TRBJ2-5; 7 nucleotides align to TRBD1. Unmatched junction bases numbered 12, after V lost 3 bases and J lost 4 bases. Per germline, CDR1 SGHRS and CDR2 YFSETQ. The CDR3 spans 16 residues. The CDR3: CASSSYLTGSGETQYF. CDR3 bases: TGCGCCAGCAGCTCGTACCTGACAGGGTCCGGAGAGACCCAGTACTTC.

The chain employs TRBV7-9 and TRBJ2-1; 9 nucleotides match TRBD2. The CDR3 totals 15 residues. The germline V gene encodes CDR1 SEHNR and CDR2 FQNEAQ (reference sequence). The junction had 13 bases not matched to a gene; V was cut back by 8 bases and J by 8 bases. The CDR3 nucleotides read TGTGCCAGCTTGTCCTTTAGCGGGGGTAGAGATGAGCAGTTCTTC. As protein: CASLSFSGGRDEQFF.

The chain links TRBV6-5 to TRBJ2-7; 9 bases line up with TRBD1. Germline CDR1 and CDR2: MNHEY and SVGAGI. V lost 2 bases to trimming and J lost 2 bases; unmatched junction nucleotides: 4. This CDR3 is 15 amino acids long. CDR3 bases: TGTGCCAGCAGTTACAAGGACAGGGGTACCTACGAGCAGTACTTC. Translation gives CASSYKDRGTYEQYF.

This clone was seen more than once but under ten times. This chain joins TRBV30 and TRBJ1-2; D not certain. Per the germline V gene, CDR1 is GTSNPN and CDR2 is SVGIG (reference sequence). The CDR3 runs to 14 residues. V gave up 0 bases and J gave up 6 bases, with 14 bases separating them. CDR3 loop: CAWSVYEERDGYTF. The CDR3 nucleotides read TGTGCCTGGAGTGTATACGAGGAGAGGGATGGCTACACCTTC.

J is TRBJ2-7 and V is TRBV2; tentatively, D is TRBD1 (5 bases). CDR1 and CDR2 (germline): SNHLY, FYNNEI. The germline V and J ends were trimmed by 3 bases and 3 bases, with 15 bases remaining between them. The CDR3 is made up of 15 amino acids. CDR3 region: CASSESQVSLYEQYF. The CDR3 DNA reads TGTGCCAGCAGTGAGTCACAGGTGTCTCTCTACGAGCAGTACTTC.

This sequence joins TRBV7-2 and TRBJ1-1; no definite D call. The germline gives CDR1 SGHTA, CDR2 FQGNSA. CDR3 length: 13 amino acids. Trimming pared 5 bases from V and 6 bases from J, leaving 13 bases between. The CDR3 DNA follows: TGTGCCAGCAGCCTCCGTTCGGTACCTGAAGCTTTCTTT. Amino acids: CASSLRSVPEAFF.

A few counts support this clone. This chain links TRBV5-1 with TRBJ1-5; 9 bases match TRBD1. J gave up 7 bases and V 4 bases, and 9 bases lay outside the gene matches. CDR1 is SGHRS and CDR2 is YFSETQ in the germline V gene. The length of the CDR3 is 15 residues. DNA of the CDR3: TGCGCCAGCAGCCCCGGGACAGGGTATCTCCAGCCCCAGCATTTT. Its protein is CASSPGTGYLQPQHF. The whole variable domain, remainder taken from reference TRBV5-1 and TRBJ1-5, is KAGVTQTPRYLIKTRGQQVTLSCSPISGHRSVSWYQQTPGQGLQFLFEYFSETQRNKGNFPGRFSGRQFSNSRSEMNVSTLELGDSALYLCASSPGTGYLQPQHFGDGTRLSIL.

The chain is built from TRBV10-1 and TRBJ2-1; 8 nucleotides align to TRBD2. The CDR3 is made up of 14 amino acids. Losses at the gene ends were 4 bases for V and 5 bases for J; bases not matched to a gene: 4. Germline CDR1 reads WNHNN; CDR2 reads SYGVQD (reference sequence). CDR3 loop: CASSGSGTNNEQFF. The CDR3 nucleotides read TGCGCCAGCAGTGGTAGCGGGACCAACAATGAGCAGTTCTTC.

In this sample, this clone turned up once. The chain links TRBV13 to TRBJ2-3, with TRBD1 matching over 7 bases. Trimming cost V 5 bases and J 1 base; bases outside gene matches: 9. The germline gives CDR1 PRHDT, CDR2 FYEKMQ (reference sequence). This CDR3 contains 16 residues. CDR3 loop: CASSGSGGRGTDTQYF. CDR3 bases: TGTGCCAGCAGCGGGTCAGGGGGTCGCGGCACAGATACGCAGTATTTT.

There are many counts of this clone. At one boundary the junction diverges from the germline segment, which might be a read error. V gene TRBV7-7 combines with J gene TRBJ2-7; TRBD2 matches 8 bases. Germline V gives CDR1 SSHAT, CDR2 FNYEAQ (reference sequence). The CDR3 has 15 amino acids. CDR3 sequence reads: CASSLGREEIYEQYF. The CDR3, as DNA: TGTGCTAGCAGCTTAGGGCGGGAGGAAATCTACGAGCAGTACTTC. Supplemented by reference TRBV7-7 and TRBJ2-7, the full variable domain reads GAGVSQSPRYKVTKRGQDVTLRCDPISSHATLYWYQQALGQGPEFLTYFNYEAQPDKSGLPSDRFSAERPEGSISTLTIQRTEQRDSAMYRCASSLGREEIYEQYFGPGTRLTVT.

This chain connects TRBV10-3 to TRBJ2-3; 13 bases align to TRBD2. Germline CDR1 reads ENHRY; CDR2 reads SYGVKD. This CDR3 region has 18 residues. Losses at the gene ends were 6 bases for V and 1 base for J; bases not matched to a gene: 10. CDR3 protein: CAISRHGLAGVGTDTQYF. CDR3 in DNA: TGTGCCATCAGCAGACATGGACTAGCGGGGGTGGGCACAGATACGCAGTATTTT.

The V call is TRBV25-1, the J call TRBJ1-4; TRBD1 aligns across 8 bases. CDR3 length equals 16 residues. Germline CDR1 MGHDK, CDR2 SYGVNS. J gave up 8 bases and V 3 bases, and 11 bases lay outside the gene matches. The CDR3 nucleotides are TGTGCCAGCAGTGACAGGACAGGGTGGAGGGAGGAAAAACTGTTTTTT. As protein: CASSDRTGWREEKLFF. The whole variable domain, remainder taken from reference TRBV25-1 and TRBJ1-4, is EADIYQTPRYLVIGTGKKITLECSQTMGHDKMYWYQQDPGMELHLIHYSYGVNSTEKGDLSSESTVSRIRTEHFPLTLESARPSHTSQYLCASSDRTGWREEKLFFGSGTQLSVL.

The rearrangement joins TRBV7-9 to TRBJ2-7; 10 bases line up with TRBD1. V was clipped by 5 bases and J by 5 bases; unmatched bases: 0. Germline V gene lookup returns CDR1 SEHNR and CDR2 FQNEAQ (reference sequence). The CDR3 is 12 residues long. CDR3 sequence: CASSGQGDEQYF. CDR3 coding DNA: TGTGCCAGCAGCGGACAGGGGGACGAGCAGTACTTC. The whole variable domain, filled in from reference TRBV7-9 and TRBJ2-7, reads DTGVSQNPRHKITKRGQNVTFRCDPISEHNRLYWYRQTLGQGPEFLTYFQNEAQLEKSRLLSDRFSAERPKGSFSTLEIQRTEQGDSAMYLCASSGQGDEQYFGPGTRLTVT.

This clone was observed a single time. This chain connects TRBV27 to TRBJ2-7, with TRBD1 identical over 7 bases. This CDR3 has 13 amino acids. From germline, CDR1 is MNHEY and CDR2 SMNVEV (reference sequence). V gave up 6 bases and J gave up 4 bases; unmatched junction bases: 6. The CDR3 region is CASRDDRDYEQYF. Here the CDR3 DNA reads TGTGCCAGCAGGGACGACAGGGATTACGAGCAGTACTTC.

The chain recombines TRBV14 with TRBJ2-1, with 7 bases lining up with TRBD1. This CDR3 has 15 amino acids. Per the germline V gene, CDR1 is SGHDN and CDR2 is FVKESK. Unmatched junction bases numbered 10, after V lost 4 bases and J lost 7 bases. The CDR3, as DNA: TGTGCCAGCAGCCCCGACAGGGCGGGTCGGAATGAGCAGTTCTTC. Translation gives CASSPDRAGRNEQFF.

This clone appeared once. The CDR3 loop is CASSIGAGGGEQFF. The CDR3 nucleotides are TGTGCCAGTAGTATTGGGGCAGGGGGCGGTGAGCAGTTCTTC. The chain combines TRBV19 with TRBJ2-1, with TRBD1 identical over 8 bases. Germline CDR1 reads LNHDA; CDR2 reads SQIVND (reference sequence). This CDR3 spans 14 amino acids. V lost 3 bases to trimming and J lost 9 bases; unmatched junction nucleotides: 7.

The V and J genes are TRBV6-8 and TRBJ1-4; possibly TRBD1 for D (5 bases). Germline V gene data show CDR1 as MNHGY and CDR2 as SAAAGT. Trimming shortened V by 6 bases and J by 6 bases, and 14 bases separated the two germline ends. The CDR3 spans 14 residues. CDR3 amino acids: CASRGLPRDEKLFF. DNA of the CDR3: TGTGCCAGCAGGGGTCTCCCCAGGGATGAAAAACTGTTTTTT.

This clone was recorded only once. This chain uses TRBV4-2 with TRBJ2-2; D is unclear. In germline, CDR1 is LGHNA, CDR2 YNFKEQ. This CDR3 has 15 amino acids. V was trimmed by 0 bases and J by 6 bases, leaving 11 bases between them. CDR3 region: CASSQEMGDAGELFF. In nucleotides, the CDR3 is TGTGCCAGCAGCCAAGAGATGGGCGACGCCGGGGAGCTGTTTTTT.

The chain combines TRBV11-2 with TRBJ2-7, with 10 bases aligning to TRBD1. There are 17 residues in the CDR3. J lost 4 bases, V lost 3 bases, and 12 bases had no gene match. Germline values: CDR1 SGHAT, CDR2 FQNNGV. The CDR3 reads CASSFPTRRQGAYEQYF. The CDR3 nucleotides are TGTGCCAGCAGCTTCCCAACCCGCCGACAGGGGGCGTACGAGCAGTACTTC.